The 30 T cell receptor beta chains listed next were all sequenced from one sample in a study of shared clonotypes between healthy human individuals. Assay: immunoSEQ multiplex PCR; the TCRdb copy retains only in-frame clones and omits some. The table records approximately 810,000 clones, 80% to 95% of them present only once. Naive CD8 populations comprised CD45RO-negative cells positively selected for CCR7, excluding terminally differentiated effector memory CD45RA+ cells. Material: naive CD8+ T cells sorted from blood. The receptors were gathered from a man aged 25-40 years in good health.

The chain is built from TRBV15 and TRBJ1-1, with TRBD1 identical over 8 bases. Trimming at V came to 4 bases and at J to 5 bases, leaving 3 bases not matched to a gene. There are 13 residues in the CDR3. Germline V lookup: CDR1 LNHNV, CDR2 YYDKDF (reference sequence). This chain's CDR3 is CATSKDRATEAFF. The CDR3 region has the DNA TGTGCCACCAGCAAGGACAGGGCTACTGAAGCTTTCTTT.

V is TRBV27 and J is TRBJ2-3, with D perhaps matching TRBD2 (6 bases). The CDR3 has 16 amino acids. V was trimmed by 1 base and J by 1 base, leaving 12 bases between them. Germline-derived CDR1 and CDR2 are MNHEY and SMNVEV (reference sequence). The CDR3 DNA reads TGTGCCAGCAGTTTATTATCCCCTAGCGGCACAGATACGCAGTATTTT. Translation gives CASSLLSPSGTDTQYF.

The chain is built from TRBV19 and TRBJ2-1; the match to TRBD2 covers 9 bases. Per germline, CDR1 LNHDA and CDR2 SQIVND (reference sequence). J lost 8 bases, V lost 5 bases, and 16 bases had no gene match. The CDR3 extends over 17 amino acids. The chain's CDR3 is CASSQFGAGGLKDEQFF. The CDR3 nucleotides read TGTGCCAGTAGTCAATTCGGCGCGGGAGGGCTCAAGGATGAGCAGTTCTTC.

CDR3 amino acids: CASTNVGQPYDGQYF. The CDR3 region has the DNA TGTGCCAGCACGAATGTGGGGCAACCCTACGATGGGCAGTACTTC. The rearrangement uses TRBV27 and TRBJ2-7; D is possibly TRBD1 (5 bases). V lost 7 bases and J lost 9, with 25 bases in between. Germline-derived CDR1 and CDR2 are MNHEY and SMNVEV (reference sequence). The CDR3 sequence is 15 residues long.

This chain uses TRBV19 with TRBJ2-1; TRBD2 aligns across 12 bases. The CDR3 is made up of 18 amino acids. CDR1 is LNHDA, CDR2 SQIVND, per germline (reference sequence). V lost 1 base, J lost 4 bases, and 8 bases stayed unmatched. CDR3 coding DNA: TGTGCCAGTAGTATAGCTAGCGGGAGGGCCGTGTTTTACAATGAGCAGTTCTTC. Translation gives CASSIASGRAVFYNEQFF.

The chain couples TRBV19 to TRBJ1-2, with a weak D call TRBD1 (6 bases). Trimming removed 8 bases at V and 8 bases at J, with 18 bases between. Germline CDR1 LNHDA, CDR2 SQIVND (reference sequence). The CDR3 runs 13 residues. DNA of the CDR3: TGTGCCAGTCGCCAGGACAGAGTCGTAGGCTACACCTTC. Its protein is CASRQDRVVGYTF.

This chain uses TRBV6-6 with TRBJ2-1; the match to TRBD1 covers 11 bases. The length of the CDR3 is 15 residues. Germline trimming cut 7 bases from V and 8 bases from J; bases unmatched to any gene: 10. Germline assignment: CDR1 MNHNY and CDR2 SVGAGI (reference sequence). The CDR3 loop is CASTKGTGGMDEQFF. CDR3 nucleotide sequence: TGTGCCAGCACGAAAGGGACAGGGGGTATGGATGAGCAGTTCTTC.

V usage is TRBV5-4 and J usage is TRBJ2-1; TRBD2 is a possible D gene (5 bases). V lost 9 bases, J lost 5 bases, and 21 bases lay in between. The CDR3 is 15 amino acids. From germline, CDR1 is SGHNT and CDR2 YYREEE (reference sequence). This chain's CDR3 is CATGLEVDINNEQFF. DNA of the CDR3: TGTGCCACAGGACTGGAGGTAGATATAAACAATGAGCAGTTCTTC.

This clone was found once. This chain uses TRBV2 with TRBJ2-7; D is possibly TRBD1 (6 bases). The CDR3 extends over 13 amino acids. Germline V CDR1 and CDR2: SNHLY, FYNNEI. Trimming pared 3 bases from V and 2 bases from J, leaving 8 bases between. CDR3: CASSEGDTYEQYF. CDR3 DNA: TGTGCCAGCAGTGAGGGGGACACCTACGAGCAGTACTTC.

V and J are TRBV29-1 and TRBJ2-1, with D possibly being TRBD1 (5 bases). The CDR3 is made up of 14 amino acids. Trimming removed 0 bases at V and 6 bases at J, with 12 bases between. Germline values: CDR1 SQVTM, CDR2 ANQGSEA. CDR3 in DNA: TGCAGCGTTGAAGAAGCCAGTCAGGGCAATGAGCAGTTCTTC. Translated: CSVEEASQGNEQFF.

The rearrangement links TRBV6-1 to TRBJ2-3; D possibly matches TRBD1 or TRBD2 (5 bases each). CDR1 is MNHNS, CDR2 SASEGT, per germline. V was clipped by 0 bases and J by 6 bases, with 16 bases between them. The length of the CDR3 is 16 residues. The CDR3 region has the DNA TGTGCCAGCAGTGAAGCCGGTGGGACCACCCTCGATACGCAGTATTTT. Its translation is CASSEAGGTTLDTQYF.

As concerns this clone: The junction differs from germline at one of its ends, possibly a read error. The genes are TRBV11-2 and TRBJ2-7; no firm D call. Germline loops: CDR1 SGHAT, CDR2 FQNNGV. The CDR3 has 13 amino acids. This CDR3 is CASSLEPRYEQYF. DNA of the CDR3: TGTGCCAGCAGCCTAGAGCCGCGCTACGAGCAGTACTTC.

CDR3: CASSLSSGTVYTGELFF. CDR3 coding DNA: TGTGCCAGCAGCCTATCTTCGGGGACAGTCTACACCGGGGAGCTGTTTTTT. The chain combines TRBV7-9 with TRBJ2-2; TRBD1 matches at 7 bases. The CDR3 runs to 17 residues. V dropped 5 bases and J dropped 3; count of bases not matched to a gene: 12. Germline V gene sequence: CDR1 SEHNR, CDR2 FQNEAQ (reference sequence).

The chain carries TRBV19 and TRBJ2-7; D unclear. The V gene's germline CDR1 is LNHDA and CDR2 SQIVND (reference sequence). The length of the CDR3 is 13 residues. Trimming removed 3 bases from V and 2 bases from J, with 8 bases in between. The CDR3 loop reads CASSIARPYEQYF. CDR3 DNA sequence: TGTGCCAGTAGTATCGCAAGGCCCTACGAGCAGTACTTC.

This chain joins TRBV30 and TRBJ2-7, with a tentative D call TRBD2 (5 bases). The CDR3 is 14 residues long. Germline-derived CDR1 and CDR2 are GTSNPN and SVGIG (reference sequence). Trimming shortened V by 4 bases and J by 0 bases, and 13 bases separated the two germline ends. The CDR3 sequence: CAWNNGVSSYEQYF. CDR3 nucleotides: TGTGCCTGGAATAACGGGGTTAGCTCCTACGAGCAGTACTTC. The complete variable domain, with remaining parts taken from reference TRBV30 and TRBJ2-7, reads SQTIHQWPATLVQPVGSPLSLECTVEGTSNPNLYWYRQAAGRGLQLLFYSVGIGQISSEVPQNLSASRPQDRQFILSSKKLLLSDSGFYLCAWNNGVSSYEQYFGPGTRLTVT.

The rearrangement joins TRBV2 to TRBJ2-7; D not resolved. V was cut by 4 bases and J by 5 bases, with 6 bases left in between. This CDR3 region has 11 residues. Per germline, CDR1 SNHLY and CDR2 FYNNEI. The CDR3 spells CASSVSDEQYF. DNA for the CDR3: TGTGCCAGCAGTGTCAGCGACGAGCAGTACTTC. Combining the CDR3 with reference TRBV2 and TRBJ2-7 gives the whole variable domain EPEVTQTPSHQVTQMGQEVILRCVPISNHLYFYWYRQILGQKVEFLVSFYNNEISEKSEIFDDQFSVERPDGSNFTLKIRSTKLEDSAMYFCASSVSDEQYFGPGTRLTVT.

This clone has a single count. The V gene is TRBV2, the J gene TRBJ1-2; the D is unclear. V lost 2 bases, J lost 6 bases, and 13 bases lay in between. The germline CDR1 and CDR2 sequences are SNHLY and FYNNEI. The CDR3 runs 14 residues. For the CDR3, the DNA is TGTGCCAGCAGTGAATTGCGGAATTCGGATGGCTACACCTTC. This encodes CASSELRNSDGYTF.

CDR3: CSVEDWRVPNSNYGYTF. Here the CDR3 DNA reads TGCAGCGTTGAAGATTGGAGGGTCCCAAACAGCAACTATGGCTACACCTTC. The V call is TRBV29-1, the J call TRBJ1-2; D is ambiguous. Germline V gene lookup returns CDR1 SQVTM and CDR2 ANQGSEA. V lost 0 bases to trimming and J lost 2 bases, with 19 bases between them. The CDR3 loop spans 17 amino acids.

The chain couples TRBV9 to TRBJ2-7; unclear D gene. The length of the CDR3 is 14 residues. The germline V gene has CDR1 SGDLS and CDR2 YYNGEE. The ends were cut back, 0 bases at V and 3 bases at J, with 10 bases in the middle. CDR3 protein: CASSVGQMSYEQYF. In nucleotides, the CDR3 is TGTGCCAGCAGCGTAGGGCAGATGAGCTACGAGCAGTACTTC.

This chain uses TRBV28 with TRBJ1-5; D is ambiguous. V dropped 0 bases and J dropped 8 bases, with 11 bases sitting between them. The CDR3 extends over 14 amino acids. Germline V CDR1 and CDR2: MDHEN, SYDVKM. CDR3 in DNA: TGTGCCAGCAGTTTATGGATGGGTTTGGAGCCCCAGCATTTT. As protein: CASSLWMGLEPQHF.

The rearrangement uses TRBV5-4 and TRBJ2-7, with 7 bases aligning to TRBD2. The CDR3 has 15 amino acids. J was trimmed by 3 bases and V by 0 bases; bases with no gene match: 6. Germline V gene sequence: CDR1 SGHNT, CDR2 YYREEE (reference sequence). The CDR3 region is CASSLGDLAVYEQYF. The DNA of the CDR3 is TGTGCCAGCAGCTTGGGGGATCTAGCGGTCTACGAGCAGTACTTC.

The chain links TRBV7-9 to TRBJ2-7; 7 bases are a match to TRBD2. This CDR3 has 12 residues. J lost 5 bases, V lost 5 bases, and 3 bases had no gene match. Germline V lookup: CDR1 SEHNR, CDR2 FQNEAQ (reference sequence). This chain's CDR3 is CASSRRGDEQYF. CDR3 in DNA: TGTGCCAGCAGCCGCCGGGGGGACGAGCAGTACTTC.

The chain carries TRBV7-7 and TRBJ2-7; D is possibly TRBD1 (6 bases). V shed 5 bases and J shed 0 bases, with 20 bases lying between them. CDR1 SSHAT and CDR2 FNYEAQ come from the germline V gene (reference sequence). This CDR3 contains 17 residues. CDR3 residues: CASSQKQGLVSSYEQYF. The CDR3 DNA sequence: TGTGCCAGCAGCCAAAAACAGGGCTTGGTAAGCTCCTACGAGCAGTACTTC.

The chain couples TRBV2 to TRBJ1-1; D uncertain. Germline lookup yields CDR1 SNHLY and CDR2 FYNNEI. V shed 7 bases and J shed 1 base, with 7 bases lying between them. There are 12 residues in the CDR3. CDR3 in amino acids: CASMSENTEAFF. The CDR3 nucleotides read TGTGCCAGCATGTCGGAGAACACTGAAGCTTTCTTT.

The chain links TRBV28 to TRBJ1-1; D not certain. The V end was cut by 2 bases, the J end by 1 base, with 8 bases between. CDR3 length: 14 residues. Germline V gene sequence: CDR1 MDHEN, CDR2 SYDVKM. CDR3 protein: CASSLRHQNTEAFF. The CDR3, as DNA: TGTGCCAGCAGTTTAAGACACCAGAACACTGAAGCTTTCTTT. The full variable domain, with the rest looked up from reference TRBV28 and TRBJ1-1, is DVKVTQSSRYLVKRTGEKVFLECVQDMDHENMFWYRQDPGLGLRLIYFSYDVKMKEKGDIPEGYSVSREKKERFSLILESASTNQTSMYLCASSLRHQNTEAFFGQGTRLTVV.

This chain links TRBV9 with TRBJ2-1, with 14 bases aligning to TRBD2. V lost 3 bases and J lost 6; bases outside the gene matches: 2. This CDR3 is built from 15 residues. CDR1 and CDR2 (germline): SGDLS, YYNGEE. The CDR3 DNA sequence: TGTGCCAGCAGCGAAGGGACTAGCGGGGGCAATGAGCAGTTCTTC. As protein: CASSEGTSGGNEQFF.

The CDR3, as DNA: TGTGCCAGCAGCTTGGTTTCCTCGGGTGGCTACACCTTC. Residues: CASSLVSSGGYTF. The chain joins TRBV5-5 to TRBJ1-2; no definite D call. Germline V CDR1 and CDR2: SGHKS, YYEKEE (reference sequence). The germline V and J ends were trimmed by 0 bases and 7 bases, with 10 bases remaining between them. This CDR3 spans 13 amino acids.

The chain carries TRBV30 and TRBJ1-5, with D tentatively TRBD1 (5 bases). The CDR3 has 15 amino acids. Trimming shortened V by 2 bases and J by 6 bases, and 17 bases separated the two germline ends. The germline V gene has CDR1 GTSNPN and CDR2 SVGIG (reference sequence). The CDR3 nucleotides read TGTGCCTGGAGTATTGGGGCAGGGATGCTTCAGCCCCAGCATTTT. Translation: CAWSIGAGMLQPQHF.

The rearrangement links TRBV11-2 to TRBJ1-1; 8 bases align to TRBD1. After removal of 1 base from V and 2 bases from J, the junction contained 3 bases not matched to a gene. Germline V gene lookup returns CDR1 SGHAT and CDR2 FQNNGV. This CDR3 comprises 15 residues. CDR3 residues: CASSLVAGGNTEAFF. DNA for the CDR3: TGTGCCAGCAGCTTAGTGGCAGGGGGCAACACTGAAGCTTTCTTT.

The rearrangement links TRBV7-9 to TRBJ2-7; no firm D call. Looked up from germline, CDR1 is SEHNR and CDR2 is FQNEAQ (reference sequence). Trimming removed 6 bases at V and 0 bases at J, with 15 bases between. CDR3 length equals 15 residues. The CDR3 region has the DNA TGTGCCAGCAGTTTCGGTGGGAAAAGCTCCTACGAGCAGTACTTC. It yields the protein CASSFGGKSSYEQYF.